The 14 T cell receptor beta chains below were found in one sample sequenced in a study of blood T cell repertoires in COVID-19 (dated by TCRdb to the early 2020s). Library preparation employed the immunoSEQ multiplex PCR assay. Imported from immuneACCESS, the table was reduced by TCRdb to in-frame sequences with V and J called. These copies leave out some clones; in studies compared against another copy, an unresolved V gene accounts for under half, and the cause of the remainder is not known. This sample comprises 70,000 to 90,000 clones, roughly 80% of them detected only once. The ten largest clones add up to about 11% of the sample. The specimen sequenced was peripheral blood. The receptor source for this set is a man aged 70-80 years with acute or convalescent COVID-19.

This clone was observed once. The chain joins TRBV15 to TRBJ1-2; D might be TRBD1 (5 bases). The CDR3 contains 15 residues. The V gene's germline CDR1 is LNHNV and CDR2 YYDKDF (reference sequence). Trimming shortened V by 5 bases and J by 4 bases, and 17 bases separated the two germline ends. This CDR3 is CATSGGTGGGYGYTF. The DNA of the CDR3 is TGTGCCACCAGCGGAGGGACCGGAGGAGGCTATGGCTACACCTTC.

This chain joins TRBV2 and TRBJ2-1; the D is unclear. This CDR3 region has 14 residues. V was shortened by 3 bases and J by 1 base, with 7 bases between the two germline ends. Germline values: CDR1 SNHLY, CDR2 FYNNEI. In nucleotides, the CDR3 is TGTGCCAGCAGTGATGGCGGTTCCTACAATGAGCAGTTCTTC. Amino acids: CASSDGGSYNEQFF.

J is TRBJ2-2 and V is TRBV19; 9 bases are shared with TRBD2. J lost 7 bases, V lost 6 bases, and 15 bases had no gene match. Germline V gives CDR1 LNHDA, CDR2 SQIVND (reference sequence). This CDR3 region has 17 residues. The CDR3 bases are TGTGCCAGTAGGCGGACTGATGCGGGGGGGCGTTTCGGGGAGCTGTTTTTT. This translates into CASRRTDAGGRFGELFF.

The rearrangement uses TRBV15 and TRBJ1-5; TRBD1 is a possible D gene (5 bases). This CDR3 comprises 15 residues. V was trimmed by 3 bases and J by 0 bases, leaving 9 bases between them. From germline, CDR1 is LNHNV and CDR2 YYDKDF (reference sequence). The CDR3 nucleotides are TGTGCCACCAGCAGGACAGCATATAGCAATCAGCCCCAGCATTTT. This gives the protein CATSRTAYSNQPQHF.

The rearrangement joins TRBV9 to TRBJ2-3, with TRBD1 matching 7 bases. This CDR3 spans 14 amino acids. Germline CDR1 SGDLS, CDR2 YYNGEE. J gave up 3 bases and V 2 bases, and 3 bases lay outside the gene matches. The CDR3 protein is CASSVGQVTDTQYF. In DNA form, the CDR3 reads TGTGCCAGCAGCGTTGGACAGGTAACAGATACGCAGTATTTT.

This clone was seen more than once but under ten times. The chain recombines TRBV28 with TRBJ2-7, with a tentative D call TRBD1 (5 bases). Germline CDR1 MDHEN, CDR2 SYDVKM. V dropped 5 bases and J dropped 4 bases, with 18 bases sitting between them. CDR3 length equals 15 residues. The DNA of the CDR3 is TGTGCCAGCAGTCCCCCCATCGGGCAGGGATACGAGCAGTACTTC. Protein product: CASSPPIGQGYEQYF.

The rearrangement uses TRBV5-1 and TRBJ1-1; 7 bases are a match to TRBD1. The CDR3 runs 12 residues. Germline CDR1 and CDR2: SGHRS and YFSETQ. After removal of 6 bases from V and 5 bases from J, the junction contained 4 bases not matched to a gene. The CDR3 DNA follows: TGCGCCAGCACTACAGGGGATACTGAAGCTTTCTTT. Translating gives CASTTGDTEAFF. The variable domain in full, completed from reference TRBV5-1 and TRBJ1-1, reads KAGVTQTPRYLIKTRGQQVTLSCSPISGHRSVSWYQQTPGQGLQFLFEYFSETQRNKGNFPGRFSGRQFSNSRSEMNVSTLELGDSALYLCASTTGDTEAFFGQGTRLTVV.

V usage is TRBV6-5 and J usage is TRBJ2-7; the match to TRBD1 covers 7 bases. Germline V gene lookup returns CDR1 MNHEY and CDR2 SVGAGI. V lost 2 bases to trimming and J lost 5 bases; unmatched junction nucleotides: 9. The CDR3 has 15 amino acids. This CDR3 is CASSYRQGLGNEQYF. The DNA of the CDR3 is TGTGCCAGCAGTTACCGACAGGGTCTCGGGAACGAGCAGTACTTC.

The chain carries TRBV10-3 and TRBJ1-1, with TRBD1 matching 8 bases. The CDR3 has 13 residues. The ends lost 4 bases at V and 3 bases at J; junction bases unmatched: 1. The germline V gene has CDR1 ENHRY and CDR2 SYGVKD. In DNA, the CDR3 is TGTGCCATCAGTGTGGACAGGGACACTGAAGCTTTCTTT. Amino acids: CAISVDRDTEAFF.

The chain employs TRBV19 and TRBJ2-3; unclear D gene. CDR1 LNHDA and CDR2 SQIVND come from the germline V gene (reference sequence). V lost 4 bases and J 7 bases, leaving 12 bases between the germline ends. The CDR3 is 13 residues long. The CDR3 nucleotides read TGTGCCAGTAGTAGGCCAGTATCAAATACGCAGTATTTT. The encoded protein is CASSRPVSNTQYF.

V usage is TRBV10-3 and J usage is TRBJ1-2; possibly TRBD1 for D (6 bases). The CDR3 covers 14 residues. The germline V and J ends were trimmed by 5 bases and 5 bases, with 15 bases remaining between them. Germline CDR1 and CDR2: ENHRY and SYGVKD. Here the CDR3 reads CAISISDSAYGYTF. CDR3 DNA: TGTGCCATCAGTATCTCGGACAGCGCGTATGGCTACACCTTC.

V gene TRBV19 combines with J gene TRBJ1-1, with TRBD1 matching over 7 bases. The CDR3 is made up of 15 amino acids. V shed 2 bases and J 2 bases; nucleotides not matched to a gene: 5. Germline CDR1 reads LNHDA; CDR2 reads SQIVND (reference sequence). CDR3 coding DNA: TGTGCCAGTAGTATATACAGGGGTTACAACACTGAAGCTTTCTTT. This sequence encodes CASSIYRGYNTEAFF. Based on the CDR3 plus reference TRBV19 and TRBJ1-1, the full variable domain is DGGITQSPKYLFRKEGQNVTLSCEQNLNHDAMYWYRQDPGQGLRLIYYSQIVNDFQKGDIAEGYSVSREKKESFPLTVTSAQKNPTAFYLCASSIYRGYNTEAFFGQGTRLTVV.

V and J are TRBV9 and TRBJ1-3; 9 nucleotides line up with TRBD1. Germline loops: CDR1 SGDLS, CDR2 YYNGEE. The V and J ends lost 4 bases and 2 bases, in that order; junction bases with no gene match: 7. The CDR3 consists of 16 residues. In DNA, the CDR3 is TGTGCCAGCAGCATACGACAGGGGGAGGCTGGAAACACCATATATTTT. Amino acid sequence: CASSIRQGEAGNTIYF. The full variable domain, with the rest looked up from reference TRBV9 and TRBJ1-3, is DSGVTQTPKHLITATGQRVTLRCSPRSGDLSVYWYQQSLDQGLQFLIQYYNGEERAKGNILERFSAQQFPDLHSELNLSSLELGDSALYFCASSIRQGEAGNTIYFGEGSWLTVV.

The J gene is TRBJ2-3, the V gene TRBV6-2 or TRBV6-3; 7 bases match TRBD1. The CDR3 totals 14 residues. J was trimmed by 1 base and V by 6 bases; bases with no gene match: 4. The germline CDR1 and CDR2 sequences are MNHEY and SVGEGT. CDR3 coding DNA: TGTGCCAGCAGCCCAGGACAGGGCACAGATACGCAGTATTTT. This encodes CASSPGQGTDTQYF.